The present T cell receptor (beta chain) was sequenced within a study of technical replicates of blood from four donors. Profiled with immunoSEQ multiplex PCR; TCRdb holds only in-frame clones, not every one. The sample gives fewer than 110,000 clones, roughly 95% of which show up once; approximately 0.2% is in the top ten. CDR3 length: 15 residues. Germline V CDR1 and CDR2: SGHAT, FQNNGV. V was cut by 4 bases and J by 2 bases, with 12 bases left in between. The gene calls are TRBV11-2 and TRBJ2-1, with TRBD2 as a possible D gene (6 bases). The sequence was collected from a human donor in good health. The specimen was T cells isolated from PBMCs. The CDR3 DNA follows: TGTGCCAGCAGCTACCGGGACTCGGCCTACAATGAGCAGTTCTTC. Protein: CASSYRDSAYNEQFF.